A single sample gave rise to the 22 T cell receptor beta chains below, sequenced in a study of regulatory T cells in long-lasting Graves disease. Time point of the sample: newly diagnosed GD, antithyroid drugs for less than 3 months. PBMC RNA was the source of the TCR library. Building the TCR beta libraries relied on iRepertoire HTBI primers, and CDR3 regions underwent Arm-PCR. TCRdb passed the multiplex PCR reads through MiXCR, listing each CDR3 protein once. Here the sample spans approximately 400,000 distinct CDR3 sequences, about 15% being singletons. Another study also made use of these data, one on T cells in Graves' hyperthyroidism and ophthalmopathy.

Here the sequenced sample was peripheral blood mononuclear cells (PBMCs), taken at new diagnosis, from a patient treated with antithyroid drugs. These receptors were taken from a woman in her thirties with Graves disease.

Notes on this clonotype: A read error is possible here, since a much larger clone lies one base away. The chain has TRBV12-3 or TRBV12-4 and TRBJ2-1; 10 bases map to TRBD2. The CDR3 is 16 residues long. CDR3 in DNA: TGTGCCAGCAGCTCTTTAGCTAGCGGGAGTTACAGTGAGCAGTTCTTC. Its translation is CASSSLASGSYSEQFF.

This clonotype turned up a few times. The V and J genes are TRBV5-4 and TRBJ2-3; the match to TRBD2 covers 10 bases. V gave up 4 bases and J gave up 0 bases; unmatched junction bases: 17. The germline V gene encodes CDR1 SGHNT and CDR2 YYREEE (reference sequence). The CDR3 totals 20 residues. CDR3 DNA: TGTGCCAGCAGCACAAGCCCCTGGAGCGGGAGGGCCTCAAGCACAGATACGCAGTATTTT. Residues: CASSTSPWSGRASSTDTQYF. Supplemented by reference TRBV5-4 and TRBJ2-3, the full variable domain reads ETGVTQSPTHLIKTRGQQVTLRCSSQSGHNTVSWYQQALGQGPQFIFQYYREEENGRGNFPPRFSGLQFPNYSSELNVNALELDDSALYLCASSTSPWSGRASSTDTQYFGPGTRLTVL.

CDR3 sequence: CASSYSVEANEAFF. The CDR3, as DNA: TGTGCCAGCAGTTACTCGGTTGAGGCTAATGAAGCTTTCTTT. V is TRBV6-2 or TRBV6-3 and J is TRBJ1-1; no reliable D call. V lost 0 bases and J 7 bases, leaving 12 bases between the germline ends. CDR1 is MNHEY, CDR2 SVGEGT, per germline. The CDR3 totals 14 residues.

This rearrangement joins TRBV6-1 to TRBJ2-1, with 8 nucleotides matching TRBD2. There are 14 residues in the CDR3. Germline CDR1 is MNHNS and CDR2 is SASEGT. V was pared by 6 bases and J by 6 bases, with 7 bases of the junction left unmatched. The CDR3 sequence: CASRRAGVSNEQFF. The CDR3, as DNA: TGTGCCAGCAGGAGAGCGGGAGTTAGCAATGAGCAGTTCTTC.

This clonotype was detected many times. The rearrangement uses TRBV2 and TRBJ2-3, with D tentatively TRBD1 or TRBD2 (5 bases each). Germline V gene sequence: CDR1 SNHLY, CDR2 FYNNEI. The CDR3 loop spans 14 amino acids. V shed 3 bases and J shed 3 bases, with 10 bases lying between them. DNA for the CDR3: TGTGCCAGCAGTGAGAGCGAGGGGACAGATACGCAGTATTTT. It specifies CASSESEGTDTQYF.

Many counts were recorded for this clonotype. The CDR3 coding sequence is TGCGCCAGCAGCTCCCATCCGGGACTAAGGACCGGGGAGCTGTTTTTT. The encoded protein is CASSSHPGLRTGELFF. The chain is built from TRBV5-1 and TRBJ2-2, with 7 positions matching TRBD2. CDR1 and CDR2 from the germline V gene are SGHRS and YFSETQ. The CDR3 is 16 amino acids. V lost 3 bases, J lost 5 bases, and 10 bases stayed unmatched.

V gene TRBV6-9 combines with J gene TRBJ2-1, with D possibly TRBD2 on 5 matching bases. Germline V CDR1 and CDR2: MNHGY, SVAAGI. The V and J ends lost 3 bases and 7 bases respectively, with 13 bases between them. The CDR3 spans 14 residues. CDR3: CASSYSPGVNEQFF. The CDR3 region has the DNA TGTGCCAGCAGTTACTCTCCCGGGGTAAATGAGCAGTTCTTC.

This clonotype has a count of ten or more. The gene calls are TRBV28 and TRBJ2-3, with TRBD2 matching over 9 bases. The CDR3 totals 16 residues. V lost 1 base and J lost 2; bases outside the gene matches: 4. CDR1 and CDR2 (germline): MDHEN, SYDVKM. The CDR3 DNA reads as TGTGCCAGCAGTTTATCGACTAGCGGATACACAGATACGCAGTATTTT. Translating gives CASSLSTSGYTDTQYF. Complete variable domain (other parts from reference TRBV28 and TRBJ2-3): DVKVTQSSRYLVKRTGEKVFLECVQDMDHENMFWYRQDPGLGLRLIYFSYDVKMKEKGDIPEGYSVSREKKERFSLILESASTNQTSMYLCASSLSTSGYTDTQYFGPGTRLTVL.

This clonotype was seen more than once but under ten times. The J gene is TRBJ2-1, the V gene TRBV5-1; 11 bases fit TRBD2. The CDR3 runs 18 residues. The V gene end was trimmed by 4 bases and the J gene end by 6 bases; junction bases not matched to a gene: 15. Germline lookup yields CDR1 SGHRS and CDR2 YFSETQ. The CDR3 nucleotides read TGCGCCAGCAGCCCAACCCCCTCGGGACTAGCGGACGGCAATGAGCAGTTCTTC. It yields the protein CASSPTPSGLADGNEQFF.

This clonotype was counted once. The J gene is TRBJ2-4, the V gene TRBV15; D possibly uses TRBD1 or TRBD2 (5 bases each). Germline CDR1 and CDR2: LNHNV and YYDKDF (reference sequence). The CDR3 has 17 residues. V was shortened by 1 base and J by 2 bases, with 15 bases between the two germline ends. CDR3 protein: CATSRGVGESTKNIQYF. CDR3 nucleotide sequence: TGTGCCACCAGCAGAGGGGTAGGGGAGTCTACCAAAAACATTCAGTACTTC.

This clonotype appeared many times. The chain joins TRBV30 to TRBJ2-1; TRBD2 aligns across 7 bases. Germline values: CDR1 GTSNPN, CDR2 SVGIG (reference sequence). The CDR3 is 15 amino acids. Losses at the gene ends were 3 bases for V and 8 bases for J; bases not matched to a gene: 13. As DNA, the CDR3 is TGTGCCTGGAGCGGGAGGCGTTCCCAATCCGATGAGCAGTTCTTC. It yields the protein CAWSGRRSQSDEQFF.

Ten or more counts support this clonotype. V gene TRBV7-9 combines with J gene TRBJ2-3, with D unclear. This CDR3 region has 16 residues. Germline values: CDR1 SEHNR, CDR2 FQNEAQ (reference sequence). The V end was cut by 5 bases, the J end by 0 bases, with 15 bases between. The CDR3 DNA follows: TGTGCCAGCAGCCGCGGACGGACCACTAGCACAGATACGCAGTATTTT. Protein sequence: CASSRGRTTSTDTQYF.

There are many counts of this clonotype. The V call is TRBV5-1, the J call TRBJ2-1; tentatively, D is TRBD2 (7 bases). Germline V gene sequence: CDR1 SGHRS, CDR2 YFSETQ. Deletions cut 0 bases from V and 0 bases from J, with 13 bases between. The CDR3 is made up of 17 amino acids. CDR3: CASSLVRGGRSYNEQFF. The DNA of the CDR3 is TGCGCCAGCAGCTTGGTAAGGGGGGGCCGCTCCTACAATGAGCAGTTCTTC.

In its sample, this clonotype was seen many times. This chain joins TRBV27 and TRBJ2-1, with 7 positions matching TRBD2. CDR3 length equals 16 residues. CDR1 is MNHEY, CDR2 SMNVEV, per germline (reference sequence). The V segment lost 5 bases and the J segment 7 bases; nucleotides outside the gene matches: 14. This CDR3 is CASSPQGSGLYNEQFF. The CDR3 coding sequence is TGTGCCAGCAGTCCCCAGGGTAGCGGGCTTTATAATGAGCAGTTCTTC.

Points on this clonotype: This sequence may be a read error, since a much larger clone differs from it by one base. V gene TRBV20-1 combines with J gene TRBJ2-7, with 10 bases aligning to TRBD2. CDR1 DFQATT and CDR2 SNEGSKA come from the germline V gene (reference sequence). V trimming: 0 bases; J trimming: 5 bases; junction bases outside the gene matches: 10. The CDR3 contains 16 residues. The CDR3 here is CSARDRAGGPTNEQYF. For the CDR3, the DNA is TGCAGTGCTAGAGATAGAGCGGGAGGGCCGACAAACGAGCAGTACTTC.

This clonotype occurred many times. This sequence joins TRBV11-2 and TRBJ2-6; possibly TRBD1 or TRBD2 for D (6 bases each). Per germline, CDR1 SGHAT and CDR2 FQNNGV. The CDR3 runs to 18 residues. The V end was cut by 2 bases, the J end by 0 bases, with 14 bases between. This CDR3 is CASSLRGAVSSGANVLTF. Here the CDR3 DNA reads TGTGCCAGCAGCTTAAGGGGGGCGGTCAGCTCTGGGGCCAACGTCCTGACTTTC.

This chain joins TRBV30 and TRBJ1-5; the D gene is possibly TRBD1 (5 bases). CDR1 is GTSNPN and CDR2 is SVGIG in the germline V gene (reference sequence). This CDR3 contains 14 residues. V was cut by 1 base and J by 3 bases, with 10 bases left in between. As DNA, the CDR3 is TGTGCCTGGAGTGCACCAGGGCCCAATCAGCCCCAGCATTTT. Translation gives CAWSAPGPNQPQHF. Full variable domain (outside the CDR3, taken from reference TRBV30 and TRBJ1-5): SQTIHQWPATLVQPVGSPLSLECTVEGTSNPNLYWYRQAAGRGLQLLFYSVGIGQISSEVPQNLSASRPQDRQFILSSKKLLLSDSGFYLCAWSAPGPNQPQHFGDGTRLSIL.

This clonotype was seen a handful of times. J is TRBJ1-1 and V is TRBV6-1, with D maybe TRBD1 (6 bases). Germline V CDR1 and CDR2: MNHNS, SASEGT. Trimming removed 5 bases from V and 0 bases from J, with 16 bases in between. The CDR3 has 16 amino acids. Here the CDR3 DNA reads TGTGCCAGCAGTAAAAACCATGGGGGCCTGAACACTGAAGCTTTCTTT. Translated, it gives CASSKNHGGLNTEAFF.

This clonotype was seen ten or more times. The chain is built from TRBV12-3 or TRBV12-4 and TRBJ2-7; D gene uncertain. The CDR3 runs to 11 residues. The germline V and J ends were trimmed by 4 bases and 2 bases, with 3 bases remaining between them. CDR3 sequence (DNA): TGTGCCAGCAGTTACACCTACGAGCAGTACTTC. Translated, it gives CASSYTYEQYF.

This clonotype appeared a few times. V is TRBV27 and J is TRBJ2-7, with 10 nucleotides matching TRBD2. The germline V gene has CDR1 MNHEY and CDR2 SMNVEV (reference sequence). The CDR3 consists of 15 residues. V shed 6 bases and J 2 bases; nucleotides not matched to a gene: 7. The CDR3 reads CASRFIAGGPYEQYF. DNA for the CDR3: TGTGCCAGCAGATTCATAGCGGGAGGACCCTACGAGCAGTACTTC.

This clonotype has a count of ten or more. V usage is TRBV2 and J usage is TRBJ1-2; TRBD1 is a possible D gene (5 bases). The CDR3 has 13 amino acids. The V end was cut by 9 bases, the J end by 8 bases, with 19 bases between. CDR1 SNHLY and CDR2 FYNNEI come from the germline V gene. The CDR3 coding sequence is TGTGCCAGTTCTATTGGGCAGGGAACCGGCTACACCTTC. Protein product: CASSIGQGTGYTF.

Concerning this clonotype itself: This may come from a read error, since a much larger clone is one base off. The chain couples TRBV12-3 or TRBV12-4 to TRBJ2-1, with D possibly matching TRBD2 (6 bases). The CDR3 runs 16 residues. The CDR3 DNA reads as TGTGCCAGCAGTTTAGCTAGCGGAAGATCCTACGATGAGCAGTTCTTC. Its translation is CASSLASGRSYDEQFF.